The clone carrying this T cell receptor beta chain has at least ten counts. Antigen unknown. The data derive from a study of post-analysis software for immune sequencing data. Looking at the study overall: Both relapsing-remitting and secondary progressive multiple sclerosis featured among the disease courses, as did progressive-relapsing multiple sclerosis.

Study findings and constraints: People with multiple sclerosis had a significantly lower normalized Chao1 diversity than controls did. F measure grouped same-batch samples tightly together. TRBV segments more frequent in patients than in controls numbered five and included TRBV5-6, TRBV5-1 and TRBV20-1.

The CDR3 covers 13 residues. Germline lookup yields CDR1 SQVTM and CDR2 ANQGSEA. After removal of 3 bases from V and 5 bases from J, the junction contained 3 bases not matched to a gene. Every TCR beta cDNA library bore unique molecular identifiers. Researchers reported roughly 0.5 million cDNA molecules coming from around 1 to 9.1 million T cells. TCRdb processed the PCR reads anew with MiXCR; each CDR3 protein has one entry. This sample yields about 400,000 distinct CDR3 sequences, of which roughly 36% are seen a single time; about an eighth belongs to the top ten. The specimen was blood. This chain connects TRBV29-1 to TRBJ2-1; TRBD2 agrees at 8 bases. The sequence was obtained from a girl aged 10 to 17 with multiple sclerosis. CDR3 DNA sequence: TGCAGCGTTGATCTGCGGGGGGACAATGAGCAGTTCTTC. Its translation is CSVDLRGDNEQFF.